The rows below give T cell receptor beta chains drawn from one sample of a study of shared clonotypes between healthy human individuals. Using immunoSEQ multiplex PCR, the repertoire was profiled, and TCRdb retains in-frame clones only, with some absent. The data show approximately 2,300,000 clones, 85% to 95% seen once. The source material was naive CD4+ T cells from PBMCs. These receptors were obtained from a man between 18 and 29 years old in good health. Some clones in this sample may be carry-over from other donors' samples. Each CDR3 is given with its conserved first and last residue. A D gene is named only where the DNA matches it firmly. A clone size is listed for some rows: how often the clone was seen (once, few, many), or a class if it is expanded.

V: TRBV4-3
J: TRBJ2-1
size: .
D: .
CDR3: CASSQDDPISSYNEQFF
DNA: TGCGCCAGCAGCCAAGATGATCCTATTTCCTCCTACAATGAGCAGTTCTTC

V: TRBV7-3
J: TRBJ2-1
size: .
D: .
CDR3: CASSPGLPRVGRLRNEQFF
DNA: TGTGCCAGCAGCCCCGGACTACCCCGGGTAGGGCGTCTACGCAATGAGCAGTTCTTC

V: TRBV21-1
J: TRBJ2-6
size: once
D: .
CDR3: CASSTPHGSKRFSGANVLTF
DNA: TGTGCCAGCAGCACCCCTCATGGATCAAAACGGTTCTCTGGGGCCAACGTCCTGACTTTC

V: TRBV25-1
J: TRBJ2-2
size: .
D: .
CDR3: CASSRVNTGELFF
DNA: TGTGCCAGCAGTCGGGTAAACACCGGGGAGCTGTTTTTT

V: TRBV6-1
J: TRBJ1-4
size: once
D: .
CDR3: CASSEVYRGGYEKLFF
DNA: TGTGCCAGCAGTGAAGTGTACCGGGGGGGATATGAAAAACTGTTTTTT

V: TRBV27
J: TRBJ1-5
size: once
D: .
CDR3: CASTLRGLVQPQHF
DNA: TGTGCCAGCACCCTAAGAGGGTTGGTTCAGCCCCAGCATTTT

V: TRBV5-6
J: TRBJ1-4
size: .
D: .
CDR3: CASSFGRWNEKLFF
DNA: TGTGCCAGCAGCTTCGGACGGTGGAATGAAAAACTGTTTTTT

V: TRBV6-6
J: TRBJ2-7
size: .
D: TRBD1
CDR3: CASSPGRGQTYEQYF
DNA: TGTGCCAGCAGCCCCGGCAGGGGGCAAACCTACGAGCAGTACTTC

V: TRBV5-4
J: TRBJ2-7
size: .
D: TRBD2
CDR3: CASSPRRGGRVDEQYF
DNA: TGTGCCAGCAGCCCACGAAGAGGCGGGAGGGTCGACGAGCAGTACTTC

V: TRBV6-6
J: TRBJ1-1
size: few
D: .
CDR3: CASSYSGASTEAFF
DNA: TGTGCCAGCAGTTACTCGGGGGCGAGCACTGAAGCTTTCTTT

V: TRBV5-8
J: TRBJ2-1
size: .
D: TRBD2
CDR3: CASTPLAGGNTYNEQFF
DNA: TGTGCCAGCACCCCCCTGGCGGGAGGGAATACCTACAATGAGCAGTTCTTC

V: TRBV6-5
J: TRBJ1-4
size: .
D: .
CDR3: CASSYSPSTNEKLFF
DNA: TGTGCCAGCAGTTACTCCCCGTCAACTAATGAAAAACTGTTTTTT

V: TRBV9
J: TRBJ2-3
size: .
D: .
CDR3: CASSVTARTPDTQYF
DNA: TGTGCCAGCAGCGTTACGGCTAGAACCCCAGATACGCAGTATTTT

V: TRBV6-5
J: TRBJ2-3
size: .
D: .
CDR3: CASSYRTPTDTQYF
DNA: TGTGCCAGCAGTTACCGGACTCCCACAGATACGCAGTATTTT

V: TRBV2
J: TRBJ1-2
size: .
D: .
CDR3: CAAASGRGDYGYTF
DNA: TGTGCCGCGGCCTCGGGGCGGGGGGACTATGGCTACACCTTC

V: TRBV6-5
J: TRBJ1-2
size: .
D: .
CDR3: CASSYKGQGLGYTF
DNA: TGTGCCAGCAGTTACAAGGGGCAGGGGTTGGGCTACACCTTC

V: TRBV7-2
J: TRBJ2-7
size: .
D: TRBD1
CDR3: CASSRGTGVNLQIDDEQYF
DNA: TGTGCCAGCAGCCGAGGGACAGGGGTGAATTTGCAAATCGATGACGAGCAGTACTTC

V: TRBV7-3
J: TRBJ2-2
size: .
D: .
CDR3: CASSGLNTGELFF
DNA: TGTGCCAGCAGCGGGCTTAACACCGGGGAGCTGTTTTTT

V: TRBV7-3
J: TRBJ2-3
size: once
D: TRBD2
CDR3: CASSLSRGSGRGTDTQYF
DNA: TGTGCCAGCAGCTTAAGTAGAGGTAGCGGGAGAGGGACAGATACGCAGTATTTT

V: TRBV4-2
J: TRBJ2-5
size: .
D: .
CDR3: CASSQDPPGTSSVETQYF
DNA: TGTGCCAGCAGCCAAGACCCCCCCGGGACCAGCTCGGTAGAGACCCAGTACTTC

V: TRBV2
J: TRBJ1-5
size: .
D: .
CDR3: CASSPPRGGYSNQPQHF
DNA: TGTGCCAGCAGCCCCCCCAGGGGCGGGTATAGCAATCAGCCCCAGCATTTT

V: TRBV7-3
J: TRBJ2-1
size: .
D: .
CDR3: CASSLSSYAPYNEQFF
DNA: TGTGCCAGCAGCTTAAGTTCGTATGCTCCCTACAATGAGCAGTTCTTC

V: TRBV18
J: TRBJ1-3
size: .
D: .
CDR3: CASSPPQGNTIYF
DNA: TGTGCCAGCTCACCACCTCAGGGAAACACCATATATTTT

V: TRBV28
J: TRBJ1-5
size: few
D: .
CDR3: CASQTGSSNQPQHF
DNA: TGTGCCAGCCAGACGGGATCTAGCAATCAGCCCCAGCATTTT

V: TRBV28
J: TRBJ2-3
size: .
D: TRBD1
CDR3: CASSKTGGAPSRTDTQYF
DNA: TGTGCCAGCAGTAAGACAGGGGGCGCCCCCAGCCGCACAGATACGCAGTATTTT

V: TRBV29-1
J: TRBJ1-1
size: .
D: .
CDR3: CSVEVIRGVSLGAFF
DNA: TGCAGCGTTGAAGTTATAAGGGGAGTAAGCCTGGGAGCTTTCTTT

V: TRBV6-1
J: TRBJ2-4
size: .
D: .
CDR3: CASSEAITGLAKNIQYF
DNA: TGTGCCAGCAGTGAAGCGATCACAGGCCTAGCCAAAAACATTCAGTACTTC

V: TRBV5-1
J: TRBJ2-1
size: once
D: .
CDR3: CASSLEGWGANEQFF
DNA: TGCGCCAGCAGCTTGGAGGGGTGGGGAGCCAATGAGCAGTTCTTC

V: TRBV28
J: TRBJ1-1
size: once
D: .
CDR3: CATRVGGTHTEAFF
DNA: TGTGCCACCCGGGTAGGTGGGACACACACTGAAGCTTTCTTT

V: TRBV18
J: TRBJ2-3
size: .
D: .
CDR3: CASSPALVPSYAQYF
DNA: TGTGCCAGCTCACCAGCGCTAGTCCCGTCGTATGCGCAGTATTTT

V: TRBV11-2
J: TRBJ2-4
size: .
D: .
CDR3: CASSNGGLAKNIQYF
DNA: TGTGCCAGCAGCAATGGGGGACTAGCCAAAAACATTCAGTACTTC

V: TRBV18
J: TRBJ2-5
size: .
D: .
CDR3: CASSNSLSGTGGAETQYF
DNA: TGTGCCAGCTCAAACTCACTCTCTGGGACCGGGGGTGCAGAGACCCAGTACTTC

V: TRBV28
J: TRBJ2-7
size: .
D: .
CDR3: CASSPRGGSPAEQYF
DNA: TGTGCCAGCAGTCCTAGGGGTGGCAGTCCTGCAGAGCAGTACTTC

V: TRBV2
J: TRBJ2-7
size: .
D: .
CDR3: CASSVGYEQYF
DNA: TGTGCCAGCAGTGTAGGGTACGAGCAGTACTTC

V: TRBV7-8
J: TRBJ2-3
size: .
D: .
CDR3: CASSLSPRGGGADTQYF
DNA: TGTGCCAGCAGCTTGAGCCCAAGGGGTGGTGGCGCAGATACGCAGTATTTT

V: TRBV7-9
J: TRBJ2-5
size: once
D: .
CDR3: CASSYRLPFETQYF
DNA: TGTGCCAGCAGCTACCGGCTGCCTTTTGAGACCCAGTACTTC

V: TRBV28
J: TRBJ2-5
size: .
D: TRBD2
CDR3: CASSSYTWGLAGVETQYF
DNA: TGTGCCAGCAGTTCCTACACCTGGGGACTAGCGGGAGTAGAGACCCAGTACTTC

V: TRBV6-5
J: TRBJ1-1
size: few
D: TRBD1
CDR3: CASSGQGGRAFF
DNA: TGTGCCAGCAGCGGACAGGGTGGTCGGGCTTTCTTT

V: TRBV28
J: TRBJ1-5
size: .
D: .
CDR3: CASSSDQPQHF
DNA: TGTGCCAGCAGTTCTGATCAGCCCCAGCATTTT

V: TRBV28
J: TRBJ2-7
size: .
D: .
CDR3: CASSFLRRIAGVYEQYF
DNA: TGTGCCAGCAGTTTTTTGAGGAGGATAGCTGGGGTCTACGAGCAGTACTTC

V: TRBV9
J: TRBJ2-2
size: .
D: .
CDR3: CASSVGGSNTGELFF
DNA: TGTGCCAGCAGCGTAGGGGGATCGAACACCGGGGAGCTGTTTTTT

V: TRBV2
J: TRBJ2-3
size: .
D: .
CDR3: CASSEGRMVDTQYF
DNA: TGTGCCAGCAGTGAGGGCAGGATGGTAGATACGCAGTATTTT

V: TRBV5-1
J: TRBJ1-1
size: .
D: .
CDR3: CASSLHQVNTEAFF
DNA: TGCGCCAGCAGCTTGCATCAGGTGAACACTGAAGCTTTCTTT

V: TRBV12-5
J: TRBJ1-2
size: .
D: .
CDR3: CASGSSGLGGYTF
DNA: TGTGCTAGTGGTTCTTCGGGACTCGGGGGCTACACCTTC

V: TRBV18
J: TRBJ2-7
size: .
D: TRBD1
CDR3: CASSRDRDPPEQYF
DNA: TGTGCCAGCTCCCGGGACAGGGATCCCCCCGAGCAGTACTTC

V: TRBV7-9
J: TRBJ2-1
size: .
D: TRBD1
CDR3: CASSLLGSPGQSRRNEQFF
DNA: TGTGCCAGCAGCCTTCTCGGATCGCCGGGACAGTCCCGCAGGAATGAGCAGTTCTTC

V: TRBV6-1
J: TRBJ1-5
size: .
D: .
CDR3: CASSARDWGNQPQHF
DNA: TGTGCCAGCAGTGCCCGGGACTGGGGGAACCAGCCCCAGCATTTT

V: TRBV4-3
J: TRBJ2-7
size: .
D: .
CDR3: CASSRNRGYEQYF
DNA: TGCGCCAGCAGCCGCAATAGGGGTTACGAGCAGTACTTC

V: TRBV30
J: TRBJ2-7
size: .
D: .
CDR3: CAWSAYYEQYF
DNA: TGTGCCTGGAGTGCTTACTACGAGCAGTACTTC

V: TRBV19
J: TRBJ2-7
size: .
D: .
CDR3: CASSRGTYEQYF
DNA: TGTGCCAGTAGTAGGGGCACCTACGAGCAGTACTTC